The clone carrying this T cell receptor beta chain was observed a few times. Its antigen is not identified. This sample is drawn from a study of CD8+ T cells in alopecia areata. For a handful of patients, CD4+ cells were sorted into CD25+CD127- cells. It was from PBMCs that CD4+ and CD8+ T cells were sorted. It was cDNA, reverse transcribed from extracted RNA, that served as the sequencing template. Some clones are missing from TCRdb's copy, which holds only in-frame ones; the method was immunoSEQ multiplex PCR. The sample lists about 37,000 clones; less than 55% were seen once. Study observations and caveats: TCR sharing across patients was less clear than in mice, possibly HLA-related. Lesional scalp, notably in alopecia totalis/universalis, had clonality above that of normal scalp.

CDR1 and CDR2 from the germline V gene are LGHNA and YNFKEQ. This CDR3 spans 13 amino acids. Trimming cost V 5 bases and J 9 bases; bases outside gene matches: 7. What was sequenced was CD4+ Tregs sorted from blood. This clonotype was obtained from a human donor with alopecia areata. The gene calls are TRBV4-2 and TRBJ2-5, with 9 bases aligning to TRBD2. In DNA, the CDR3 is TGTGCCAGCAGCTTGGCGCTAGCGGGGCCCCAGTACTTC. Residues: CASSLALAGPQYF.